Here is one T cell receptor (beta chain) with its context. Antigen specificity is unknown. This sample was included in a study of T cells in localized non-small cell lung cancer. Notes on the study in general: Uninvolved adjacent lung had more T cell clonality than any other tissue, topping tumor.

The CDR3 is 12 residues long. Germline assignment: CDR1 SEHNR and CDR2 FQNEAQ (reference sequence). Method: immunoSEQ multiplex PCR; TCRdb's copy keeps in-frame clones and lacks some. Of about 59,000 clones in the sample, around 90% were seen once. This receptor was obtained from a man between 40 and 69 years old with stage I squamous cell lung carcinoma. This rearrangement joins TRBV7-9 to TRBJ2-5; 9 bases map to TRBD1. The tail of the sequence fits TRBJ2-7 better, so the J call may be wrong. Here the sequenced sample was peripheral blood, taken before any cancer treatment. The CDR3 bases are TGTGCCAGCAGCCGACAGGGGGACGAGCAGTACTTC. Translated, it gives CASSRQGDEQYF.